The entry below gives a single TCR beta chain sequence along with its context. The method was immunoSEQ multiplex PCR; TCRdb's version includes in-frame clones alone and lacks a portion of them. Altogether 6,500 to 7,000 clones are present, around 79% being singletons, with the ten largest covering roughly 35%. The sample comes from a study of somatic mutations in cytotoxic T cells in rheumatoid arthritis. Each population, CD4+ and CD8+ cells, was isolated by positive magnetic bead selection and checked for purity by flow cytometry. The CDR3 sequence is 15 residues long. Germline V gene lookup returns CDR1 LNHDA and CDR2 SQIVND (reference sequence). Trimming left V 5 bases short and J 2 bases short, with 15 bases between.

Sequenced input: CD8+ T cells sorted from blood. This receptor was taken from a woman aged 60 to 75 in good health. The J gene is TRBJ1-1, the V gene TRBV19; TRBD1 is a possible D gene (6 bases). CDR3 region: CASSLTGDGNTEAFF. In DNA form, the CDR3 reads TGTGCCAGTAGTCTGACAGGAGACGGAAACACTGAAGCTTTCTTT.